Listed here is a single T cell receptor beta chain. Its antigen remains unknown. The source of the sample is a study of cytomegalovirus exposure and HLA in healthy donors. Study outcomes and limitations: TCR beta V- and J-gene trimming, according to a later analysis, was linked to a missense DCLRE1C variant.

CDR1 is MGHRA, CDR2 YSYEKL, per germline. The CDR3 totals 16 residues. It was with 60 Vbeta and 13 Jbeta primers that the PCR ran. Repertoires were generated with immunoSEQ multiplex PCR, while TCRdb's copy carries only in-frame clones and drops some. Of more than 200,000 clones listed, roughly 80% were seen once; the top ten hold 15% to 18%. This chain joins TRBV4-1 and TRBJ2-5; 10 nucleotides line up with TRBD2. With the DNA end fitting TRBJ2-7 better, the J assignment may be wrong. The TCR sequence derives from a middle-aged man in good health and CMV-seronegative. The sequenced sample was PBMCs. The CDR3 coding sequence is TGCGCCAGCAGCCAAGAGGGACTAGCGCGTCCCTACGAGCAGTACTTC. Residues: CASSQEGLARPYEQYF.